These 20 T cell receptor beta chains were all obtained from the same sample, sequenced in a study of blood T cell repertoires in COVID-19 (dated by TCRdb to 2020 to 2022). Library creation used the immunoSEQ multiplex PCR assay. TCRdb re-hosts the immuneACCESS table, in-frame sequences only. Its copies lack some clones; in the studies checked, an unresolved V gene accounts for under half of them, and the cause for the rest is not known. Counted in this sample were roughly 30,000 clones; approximately 87% of them appeared once. Of the sample, more than 15% is held by the ten largest clones. The sequenced sample consisted of peripheral blood. Receptors were obtained from a man in his sixties or seventies with active COVID-19.

The rearrangement joins TRBV30 to TRBJ1-2; TRBD1 matches at 9 bases. J lost 7 bases, V lost 5 bases, and 5 bases had no gene match. The CDR3 has 12 amino acids. Germline loops: CDR1 GTSNPN, CDR2 SVGIG (reference sequence). In DNA form, the CDR3 reads TGTGCCTGGGGCACAGGGGGCCCTGGCTACACCTTC. Amino acids: CAWGTGGPGYTF.

J is TRBJ2-5 and V is TRBV5-1; D possibly corresponds to TRBD1 (5 bases). The CDR3 length is 15 residues. Germline V gene sequence: CDR1 SGHRS, CDR2 YFSETQ. V was pared by 1 base and J by 2 bases, with 12 bases between. CDR3 sequence reads: CASSLPRQRQETQYF. CDR3 in DNA: TGCGCCAGCAGCTTGCCTCGACAGAGACAAGAGACCCAGTACTTC.

This clone was recorded once. The chain combines TRBV4-1 with TRBJ1-6; no definite D call. The CDR3 runs 15 residues. Germline CDR1 reads MGHRA; CDR2 reads YSYEKL. The ends were cut back, 0 bases at V and 10 bases at J, with 13 bases in the middle. CDR3 protein: CASSQDVQATSPLHF. In nucleotides, the CDR3 is TGCGCCAGCAGCCAAGATGTCCAGGCTACCTCACCCCTCCACTTT.

This chain uses TRBV19 with TRBJ2-7, with TRBD1 matching over 10 bases. Germline assignment: CDR1 LNHDA and CDR2 SQIVND (reference sequence). With V trimmed by 7 bases and J by 0 bases, 6 bases remained unmatched. The CDR3 spans 15 residues. The DNA for the CDR3 is TGTGCCAGTAAACCCGACAGGGGGCTCTCCTACGAGCAGTACTTC. It translates to CASKPDRGLSYEQYF.

This clone was seen a handful of times. The chain links TRBV3-1 (or the pseudogene TRBV3-2) to TRBJ2-5; D remains ambiguous. Germline CDR1 is LGHDT and CDR2 is YNNKEL (reference sequence). V lost 2 bases to trimming and J lost 3 bases, with 4 bases between them. This CDR3 is built from 12 residues. The CDR3 coding sequence is TGTGCCAGCAGCCAATTTAAAGAGACCCAGTACTTC. Its protein product is CASSQFKETQYF.

The genes are TRBV27 and TRBJ2-3; 8 nucleotides line up with TRBD2. CDR3 length: 17 amino acids. Germline CDR1 and CDR2: MNHEY and SMNVEV (reference sequence). With 3 bases clipped from V and 0 bases from J, the junction kept 8 bases outside the gene matches. As DNA, the CDR3 is TGTGCCAGCAGTTTTGGGCGCGGGGGGACCAGCACAGATACGCAGTATTTT. It encodes CASSFGRGGTSTDTQYF.

The chain carries TRBV7-2 and TRBJ2-1; D unclear. Germline lookup yields CDR1 SGHTA and CDR2 FQGNSA. The germline V and J ends were trimmed by 5 bases and 9 bases, with 17 bases remaining between them. CDR3 size: 14 residues. This chain's CDR3 is CASSPRVLSSEQFF. The CDR3 coding sequence is TGTGCCAGCAGCCCCCGGGTCCTCTCCAGTGAGCAGTTCTTC. The full variable domain, with the rest looked up from reference TRBV7-2 and TRBJ2-1, is GAGVSQSPSNKVTEKGKDVELRCDPISGHTALYWYRQSLGQGLEFLIYFQGNSAPDKSGLPSDRFSAERTGGSVSTLTIQRTQQEDSAVYLCASSPRVLSSEQFFGPGTRLTVL.

V gene TRBV2 combines with J gene TRBJ2-1; weak D call: TRBD2 (5 bases). Trimming shortened V by 10 bases and J by 5 bases, and 15 bases separated the two germline ends. Germline assignment: CDR1 SNHLY and CDR2 FYNNEI. CDR3 length: 13 residues. The CDR3 loop is CATKLGVDNEQFF. DNA for the CDR3: TGTGCCACAAAGCTCGGGGTTGACAATGAGCAGTTCTTC.

The chain is built from TRBV4-2 and TRBJ2-3, with 9 bases that match TRBD1. The V and J ends lost 3 bases and 3 bases, in that order; junction bases with no gene match: 7. The CDR3 loop spans 16 amino acids. CDR1 is LGHNA and CDR2 is YNFKEQ in the germline V gene. The CDR3 protein is CASSHGTGLRTDTQYF. DNA of the CDR3: TGTGCCAGCAGCCACGGGACAGGGTTGAGGACAGATACGCAGTATTTT.

The chain recombines TRBV4-1 with TRBJ1-6, with 7 nucleotides matching TRBD1. There are 15 residues in the CDR3. Germline V lookup: CDR1 MGHRA, CDR2 YSYEKL. V dropped 4 bases and J dropped 8; count of bases not matched to a gene: 8. CDR3 in DNA: TGCGCCAGCAGCCGCAAGACAGGGTTGGATTCACCCCTCCACTTT. This translates into CASSRKTGLDSPLHF.

With regard to this clone: The DNA is left out, because the CDR3 cannot be placed on it with certainty; the CDR3 is given as TCRdb lists it. This chain links TRBV6-2 or TRBV6-3 with TRBJ2-5; the table gives TRBD1 as D, unverified against the DNA. In germline, CDR1 is MNHEY, CDR2 SVGEGT. The CDR3 is 14 amino acids in total, end residues counted. The CDR3 loop reads CASSSSTGVETQYF.

This chain connects TRBV5-5 to TRBJ1-4; D is unclear. The CDR3 loop spans 15 amino acids. V was clipped by 4 bases and J by 13 bases, with 23 bases between them. Germline V gene data show CDR1 as SGHKS and CDR2 as YYEKEE (reference sequence). The DNA of the CDR3 is TGTGCCAGCAGCCCCGTTGGTGGGCCCCGGTTCGGACTGTTTTTT. Protein: CASSPVGGPRFGLFF.

By its share, this clone is medium-sized. The rearrangement joins TRBV7-3 to TRBJ2-5; TRBD2 agrees at 12 bases. From germline, CDR1 is SGHTA and CDR2 FQGTGA. The length of the CDR3 is 15 residues. Trimming removed 6 bases from V and 5 bases from J; junction bases left unmatched: 7. The CDR3 protein is CASSPSGGAAETQYF. The CDR3 nucleotides are TGTGCCAGCAGTCCTAGCGGGGGGGCCGCGGAGACCCAGTACTTC.

In DNA, the CDR3 is TGTGCCAGCAGCGTAGCGGGGGGGTTGGGCAATGAGCAGTTCTTC. This gives the protein CASSVAGGLGNEQFF. This chain joins TRBV9 and TRBJ2-1; 8 bases line up with TRBD2. Trimming cost V 0 bases and J 6 bases; bases outside gene matches: 5. The CDR3 contains 15 residues. Germline V CDR1 and CDR2: SGDLS, YYNGEE. The full variable domain, rest sourced from reference TRBV9 and TRBJ2-1, is DSGVTQTPKHLITATGQRVTLRCSPRSGDLSVYWYQQSLDQGLQFLIQYYNGEERAKGNILERFSAQQFPDLHSELNLSSLELGDSALYFCASSVAGGLGNEQFFGPGTRLTVL.

The rearrangement links TRBV5-1 to TRBJ2-3; TRBD1 agrees at 8 bases. Germline lookup yields CDR1 SGHRS and CDR2 YFSETQ. After removal of 7 bases from V and 3 bases from J, the junction contained 4 bases not matched to a gene. CDR3 length: 13 amino acids. CDR3 bases: TGCGCCAGCTCCGGACAGGGTACAGATACGCAGTATTTT. It translates to CASSGQGTDTQYF.

The chain's CDR3 is CASSSRGPYEQYF. In nucleotides, the CDR3 is TGTGCCAGCAGCTCGCGGGGCCCCTACGAGCAGTACTTC. This chain joins TRBV27 and TRBJ2-7, with D possibly matching TRBD2 (6 bases). Trimming stripped 6 bases from V and 2 bases from J, with 11 bases between. This CDR3 region has 13 residues. Germline loops: CDR1 MNHEY, CDR2 SMNVEV (reference sequence).

V usage is TRBV6-5 and J usage is TRBJ1-2; D may be TRBD1 (5 bases). The CDR3 loop spans 13 amino acids. Trimming pared 2 bases from V and 14 bases from J, leaving 18 bases between. CDR1 MNHEY and CDR2 SVGAGI come from the germline V gene. CDR3 sequence reads: CASSYRGSNWWTF. The CDR3 DNA reads as TGTGCCAGCAGTTACAGGGGATCTAATTGGTGGACCTTC.

This chain joins TRBV28 and TRBJ2-4; a possible D gene is TRBD1 (5 bases). Germline V lookup: CDR1 MDHEN, CDR2 SYDVKM. The germline V and J ends were trimmed by 8 bases and 2 bases, with 16 bases remaining between them. The CDR3 has 15 amino acids. The DNA of the CDR3 is TGTGCCAGCCTTAAAAAGGGGTTGACCAAAAACATTCAGTACTTC. This gives the protein CASLKKGLTKNIQYF.

This rearrangement joins TRBV6-6 to TRBJ2-5; 10 nucleotides align to TRBD1. The CDR3 has 14 residues. J was trimmed by 4 bases and V by 2 bases; bases with no gene match: 1. Germline V gene sequence: CDR1 MNHNY, CDR2 SVGAGI (reference sequence). CDR3 in amino acids: CASSYDRGRETQYF. The DNA of the CDR3 is TGTGCCAGCAGTTACGACAGGGGGCGAGAGACCCAGTACTTC.

The chain uses TRBV6-2 or TRBV6-3 and TRBJ2-1, with D perhaps matching TRBD2 (5 bases). The germline V gene encodes CDR1 MNHEY and CDR2 SVGEGT. The CDR3 is 16 amino acids. The V end lost 7 bases, the J end lost 7 bases, and 23 bases lay between the germline ends. CDR3 loop: CASTPLGLDAGNEQFF. The CDR3 coding sequence is TGTGCCAGCACCCCACTTGGACTGGACGCTGGGAATGAGCAGTTCTTC.